The 18 T cell receptor beta chains presented below share a single source sample, sequenced in a study of blood T cell repertoires in COVID-19 (dated by TCRdb to 2019 to 2021). Libraries were built with the immunoSEQ multiplex PCR assay. TCRdb re-hosts the immuneACCESS table, in-frame sequences only. Its copies lack some clones; in the studies checked, an unresolved V gene accounts for under half of them, and the cause for the rest is not known. For this sample the table gives about 230,000 clones, of which 75% to 85% were detected only once. The ten top clones hold 1.3% of the sample. Sequencing used peripheral blood. The receptors stem from a woman aged 25 to 45 with COVID-19, enrolled during active disease.

The V and J genes are TRBV19 and TRBJ2-3; D unclear. The germline gives CDR1 LNHDA, CDR2 SQIVND (reference sequence). The CDR3 runs to 14 residues. With 3 bases removed from V and 4 bases from J, the gap between germline ends came to 11 bases. The CDR3 coding sequence is TGTGCCAGTAGTATTTCAAGCGCCTCAGATACGCAGTATTTT. The encoded protein is CASSISSASDTQYF.

The chain couples TRBV6-5 to TRBJ1-1, with D perhaps matching TRBD1 (6 bases). The germline V and J ends were trimmed by 8 bases and 3 bases, with 16 bases remaining between them. Germline V gene data show CDR1 as MNHEY and CDR2 as SVGAGI. CDR3 length: 14 residues. CDR3 sequence (DNA): TGTGCCAGCTCGACTCAGGGGATAGACACTGAAGCTTTCTTT. Protein sequence: CASSTQGIDTEAFF.

This clone appeared once. J is TRBJ2-1 and V is TRBV9; 8 bases are shared with TRBD2. V was clipped by 2 bases and J by 3 bases; unmatched bases: 4. The CDR3 has 15 residues. CDR1 is SGDLS, CDR2 YYNGEE, per germline. CDR3 loop: CASSVLREDYNEQFF. For the CDR3, the DNA is TGTGCCAGCAGCGTCCTGCGGGAGGACTACAATGAGCAGTTCTTC.

The rearrangement uses TRBV6-6 and TRBJ1-2, with no clear D. V lost 6 bases to trimming and J lost 7 bases, with 18 bases between them. The germline CDR1 and CDR2 sequences are MNHNY and SVGAGI (reference sequence). The CDR3 is 14 residues long. The CDR3 DNA follows: TGTGCCAGCAGCCCAACCGCGACTGAAACTGGCTACACCTTC. Translation gives CASSPTATETGYTF.

The genes are TRBV19 and TRBJ2-7; 9 bases agree with TRBD2. V lost 5 bases, J lost 4 bases, and 12 bases stayed unmatched. The germline CDR1 and CDR2 sequences are LNHDA and SQIVND (reference sequence). This CDR3 has 16 residues. CDR3 region: CASSGIAGDKSYEQYF. CDR3 in DNA: TGTGCCAGTAGTGGTATAGCGGGAGATAAGTCATACGAGCAGTACTTC.

This clone appeared a few times. Distinct nucleotide sequences in the sample also encode this CDR3. V is TRBV12-3 or TRBV12-4 and J is TRBJ1-4; D unclear. The CDR3 consists of 12 residues. The germline V and J ends were trimmed by 1 base and 8 bases, with 5 bases remaining between them. For the CDR3, the DNA is TGTGCCAGCAGTTTAGACCGGGAAAAACTGTTTTTT. Translating it yields CASSLDREKLFF.

In DNA form, the CDR3 reads TGTGCCAGTAGTATAGACAAGATTATGAGGGATAGTTCCTACAATGAGCAGTTCTTC. The encoded protein is CASSIDKIMRDSSYNEQFF. The V call is TRBV19, the J call TRBJ2-1; possible D gene TRBD2, 5 bases. The germline V and J ends were trimmed by 0 bases and 1 base, with 19 bases remaining between them. Germline-derived CDR1 and CDR2 are LNHDA and SQIVND (reference sequence). This CDR3 comprises 19 residues. The full variable domain, in which reference TRBV19 and TRBJ2-1 provide the parts outside the CDR3, is DGGITQSPKYLFRKEGQNVTLSCEQNLNHDAMYWYRQDPGQGLRLIYYSQIVNDFQKGDIAEGYSVSREKKESFPLTVTSAQKNPTAFYLCASSIDKIMRDSSYNEQFFGPGTRLTVL.

The chain recombines TRBV3-1 (or the pseudogene TRBV3-2) with TRBJ1-2; no reliable D call. The V end lost 4 bases, the J end lost 4 bases, and 13 bases lay between the germline ends. Germline CDR1 reads LGHDT; CDR2 reads YNNKEL (reference sequence). This CDR3 is built from 14 residues. CDR3 sequence reads: CASSRTAFSYGYTF. The DNA for the CDR3 is TGTGCCAGCAGCCGGACTGCGTTCAGCTATGGCTACACCTTC.

The gene calls are TRBV6-5 and TRBJ1-1; 9 bases agree with TRBD1. J lost 1 base, V lost 5 bases, and 5 bases had no gene match. The CDR3 consists of 15 residues. Germline CDR1 MNHEY, CDR2 SVGAGI. CDR3 nucleotide sequence: TGTGCCAGCAGTCAATCGGGACAGGGGAACACTGAAGCTTTCTTT. This codes for CASSQSGQGNTEAFF.

This sequence joins TRBV2 and TRBJ1-2; 8 nucleotides agree with TRBD1. The junction had 2 bases not matched to a gene; V was cut back by 5 bases and J by 3 bases. The germline V gene has CDR1 SNHLY and CDR2 FYNNEI. CDR3 size: 13 residues. The CDR3 DNA is TGTGCCAGCAGTAAACAGGGGGACTATGGCTACACCTTC. This gives the protein CASSKQGDYGYTF.

V is TRBV6-5 and J is TRBJ1-2, with D uncertain. The V gene lost 6 bases and the J gene lost 4 bases, with 12 bases spanning the gap. CDR3 length equals 13 residues. The germline CDR1 and CDR2 sequences are MNHEY and SVGAGI. CDR3 amino acids: CASRPGIGYGYTF. In nucleotides, the CDR3 is TGTGCCAGCAGACCCGGGATCGGCTATGGCTACACCTTC.

This chain links TRBV3-1 (or the pseudogene TRBV3-2) with TRBJ2-7, with 9 bases that match TRBD2. Germline CDR1 and CDR2: LGHDT and YNNKEL (reference sequence). Trimming at V came to 4 bases and at J to 3 bases, leaving 7 bases not matched to a gene. CDR3 length: 15 residues. CDR3 sequence: CASSPGLASSYEQYF. The CDR3 DNA is TGTGCCAGCAGCCCCGGACTAGCGAGTAGCTACGAGCAGTACTTC.

The V gene is TRBV27, the J gene TRBJ1-1; D gene uncertain. CDR3 length: 13 residues. Germline loops: CDR1 MNHEY, CDR2 SMNVEV (reference sequence). The V gene lost 2 bases and the J gene lost 0 bases, with 4 bases spanning the gap. The CDR3 loop reads CASSLGMNTEAFF. For the CDR3, the DNA is TGTGCCAGCAGTTTAGGCATGAACACTGAAGCTTTCTTT.

This sequence joins TRBV13 and TRBJ1-1, with D perhaps TRBD1 (5 bases). Germline CDR1 is PRHDT and CDR2 is FYEKMQ (reference sequence). The germline V and J ends were trimmed by 1 base and 4 bases, with 7 bases remaining between them. The CDR3 spans 13 residues. The CDR3 reads CASSLVGVTEAFF. The CDR3 bases are TGTGCCAGCAGCTTAGTAGGGGTCACTGAAGCTTTCTTT.

This clone was seen a single time. The rearrangement links TRBV5-6 to TRBJ1-2; D may be TRBD1 (6 bases). V was trimmed by 2 bases and J by 4 bases, leaving 15 bases between them. CDR1 and CDR2 (germline): SGHDT, YYEEEE. The CDR3 loop spans 15 amino acids. The CDR3 DNA is TGTGCCAGCAGCTTTCCTAGGACAGCCTCCTATGGCTACACCTTC. Translating gives CASSFPRTASYGYTF.

This clone was seen a few times. V gene TRBV5-1 combines with J gene TRBJ1-2; TRBD1 aligns across 7 bases. CDR3 length: 16 amino acids. V was pared by 3 bases and J by 4 bases, with 12 bases of the junction left unmatched. Germline V gene sequence: CDR1 SGHRS, CDR2 YFSETQ. The CDR3 DNA is TGCGCCAGCAGCTCAGGGGGATCGGGGGCGTTCTATGGCTACACCTTC. Protein sequence: CASSSGGSGAFYGYTF.

CDR3 sequence reads: CASRADRASGNTIYF. Here the CDR3 DNA reads TGTGCCAGCAGAGCGGACAGGGCTTCTGGAAACACCATATATTTT. The chain has TRBV6-5 and TRBJ1-3; 8 bases line up with TRBD1. The V segment lost 6 bases and the J segment 1 base; nucleotides outside the gene matches: 5. Germline CDR1 and CDR2: MNHEY and SVGAGI. There are 15 residues in the CDR3.

The chain combines TRBV11-3 with TRBJ2-7; D may be TRBD2 (6 bases). CDR3 length: 13 amino acids. Per the germline V gene, CDR1 is SGHNT and CDR2 is YENEEA. Between the trimmed V and J ends, which lost 4 bases and 2 bases, there was a span of 9 bases. The DNA of the CDR3 is TGTGCCAGCAGCTCGACTAGTGCCTACGAGCAGTACTTC. Protein sequence: CASSSTSAYEQYF.